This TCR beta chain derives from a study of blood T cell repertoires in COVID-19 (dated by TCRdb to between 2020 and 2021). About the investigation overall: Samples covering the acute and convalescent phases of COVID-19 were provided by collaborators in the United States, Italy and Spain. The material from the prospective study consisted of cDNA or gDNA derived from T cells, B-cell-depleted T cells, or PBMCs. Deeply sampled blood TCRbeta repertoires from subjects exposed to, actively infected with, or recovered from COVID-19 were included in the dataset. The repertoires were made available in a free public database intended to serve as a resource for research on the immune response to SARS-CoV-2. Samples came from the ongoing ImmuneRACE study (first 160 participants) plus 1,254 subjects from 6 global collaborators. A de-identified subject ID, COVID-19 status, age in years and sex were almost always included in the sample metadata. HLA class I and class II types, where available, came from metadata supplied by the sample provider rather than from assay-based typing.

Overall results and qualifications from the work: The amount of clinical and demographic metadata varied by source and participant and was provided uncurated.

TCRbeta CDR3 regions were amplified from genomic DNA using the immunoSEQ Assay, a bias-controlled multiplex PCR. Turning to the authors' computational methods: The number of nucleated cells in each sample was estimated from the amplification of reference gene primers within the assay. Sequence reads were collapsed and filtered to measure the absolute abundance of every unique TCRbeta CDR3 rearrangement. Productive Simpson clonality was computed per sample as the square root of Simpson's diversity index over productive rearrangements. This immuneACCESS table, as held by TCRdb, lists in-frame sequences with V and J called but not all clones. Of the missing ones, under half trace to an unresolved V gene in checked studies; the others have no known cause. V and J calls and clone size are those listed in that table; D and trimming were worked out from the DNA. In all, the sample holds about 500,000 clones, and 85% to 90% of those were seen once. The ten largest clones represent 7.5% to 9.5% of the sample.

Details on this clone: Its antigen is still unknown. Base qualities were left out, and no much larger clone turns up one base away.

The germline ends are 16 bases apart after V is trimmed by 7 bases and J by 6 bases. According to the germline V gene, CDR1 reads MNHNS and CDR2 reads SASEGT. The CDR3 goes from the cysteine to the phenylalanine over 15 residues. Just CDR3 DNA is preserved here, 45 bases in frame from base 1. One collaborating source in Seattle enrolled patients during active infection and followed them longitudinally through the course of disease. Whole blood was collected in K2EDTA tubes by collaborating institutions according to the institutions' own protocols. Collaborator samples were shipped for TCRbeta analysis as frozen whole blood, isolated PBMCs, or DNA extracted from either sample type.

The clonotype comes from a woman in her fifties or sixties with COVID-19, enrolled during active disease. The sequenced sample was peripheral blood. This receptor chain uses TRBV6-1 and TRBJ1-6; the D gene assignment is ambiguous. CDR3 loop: CASNKQGGSNSPLHF. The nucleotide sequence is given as TGTGCCAGCAATAAACAAGGCGGCTCTAATTCACCCCTCCACTTT.